The rows below give T cell receptor beta chains drawn from one sample of a study of regulatory T cells in long-lasting Graves disease. In TCRdb, the multiplex PCR reads were re-called with MiXCR into one record per CDR3 protein. The sample has some 410,000 distinct CDR3 sequences, 16% seen once. These records were also assigned to another study, of T cells in Graves' hyperthyroidism and ophthalmopathy.

Source: peripheral blood mononuclear cells (PBMCs), taken at new diagnosis, from a patient treated with antithyroid drugs. The source is a woman aged 25 to 39 with Graves disease. Both conserved end residues are part of each CDR3. The order of the fields is V gene, CDR3 protein.

>TRBV3-1
CASSLSGRNTGELFF
>TRBV6-2/TRBV6-3
CASSQPPDRGYEQYF
>TRBV10-3
CAGPQAGGLPDTQYF
>TRBV12-3/TRBV12-4
CASSLSGLGYEQYF
>TRBV11-2
CASSYGQIQETQYF
>TRBV3-1
CASSQGVKGYYGYTF
>TRBV24-1
CATSDRDYEQYF
>TRBV28
CASSPLNRRRSGELFF
>TRBV20-1
CRPAGGSTDTQYF
>TRBV11-2
CASSEAKASGLSTDTQYF
>TRBV11-2
CASSFRGRGSDTQYF
>TRBV29-1
CSAQTGFEQYF
>TRBV2
CASSPDTEQFF
>TRBV6-1
CASSRDGWYGYTF
>TRBV7-9
CASSITGTAPEAFF
>TRBV13
CASSLAGSAHNEQFF
>TRBV28
CGGGGISGQPQHF
>TRBV3-1
CASSPDRDGETQYF
>TRBV3-1
CASSTRTGRLGLYGYTF
>TRBV4-3
CASSQAAGGPGNEQFF
>TRBV28
CASSFPPAGYGQPQHF
>TRBV11-2
CASSLGPARSGTDTQYF
>TRBV28
CATSLGGRETQYF
>TRBV20-1
CSTQLPIYNTYEQYF
>TRBV12-3/TRBV12-4
CASSLLVTSGEDNNEQFF
>TRBV24-1
CATSGSGTSLNEQFF
>TRBV24-1
CAIKGDPNYGYTF
>TRBV4-2
CASSPRTSGRNYEQYF
>TRBV6-1
CASLIRENYEQYF
>TRBV6-5
CASSSHGTSSYEQYF
>TRBV7-9
CASSLVWTASQAFF
>TRBV11-1
CASTVRERAPGETQYF
>TRBV2
CASSEGGIAYNEQFF
>TRBV2
CASRDNRNQPQHF
>TRBV28
CASGDMGDGELFF
>TRBV6-9
CASSYAGSTGELFF
>TRBV28
CASSSTGSRREQYF
>TRBV20-1
CSARDWGGDTEAFF
>TRBV27
CASRAGMTQYF
>TRBV18
CASSPQVDDEQFF
>TRBV14
CASKKDEPYEQYF
>TRBV4-2
CASSQEASGTPRNIQYF
>TRBV6-2/TRBV6-3
CASRDRVDTQYF
>TRBV5-4
CASSFTGSFSGANVLTF
>TRBV6-2/TRBV6-3
CASSGTGRSKNIQYF
>TRBV2
CASIGVAGQETQYF
>TRBV20-1
CSARGLAKNIQYF
>TRBV5-1
CASSYKRDRFNEQFF
>TRBV18
CASSYDRGGYNEQFF
>TRBV20-1
CSANRVFQETQYF